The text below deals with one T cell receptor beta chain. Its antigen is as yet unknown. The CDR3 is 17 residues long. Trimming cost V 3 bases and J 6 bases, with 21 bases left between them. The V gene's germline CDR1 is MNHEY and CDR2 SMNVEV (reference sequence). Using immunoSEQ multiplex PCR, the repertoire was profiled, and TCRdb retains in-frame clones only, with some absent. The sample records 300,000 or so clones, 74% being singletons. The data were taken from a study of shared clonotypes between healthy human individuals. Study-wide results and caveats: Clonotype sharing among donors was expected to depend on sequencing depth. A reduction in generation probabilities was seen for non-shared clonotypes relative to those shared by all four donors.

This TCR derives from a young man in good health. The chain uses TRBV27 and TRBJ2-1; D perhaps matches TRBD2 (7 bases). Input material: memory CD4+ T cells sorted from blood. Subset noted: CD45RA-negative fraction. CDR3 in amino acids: CASSFSRGSGRVNEQFF. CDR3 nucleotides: TGTGCCAGCAGTTTCTCCAGGGGTAGCGGGCGAGTCAATGAGCAGTTCTTC.